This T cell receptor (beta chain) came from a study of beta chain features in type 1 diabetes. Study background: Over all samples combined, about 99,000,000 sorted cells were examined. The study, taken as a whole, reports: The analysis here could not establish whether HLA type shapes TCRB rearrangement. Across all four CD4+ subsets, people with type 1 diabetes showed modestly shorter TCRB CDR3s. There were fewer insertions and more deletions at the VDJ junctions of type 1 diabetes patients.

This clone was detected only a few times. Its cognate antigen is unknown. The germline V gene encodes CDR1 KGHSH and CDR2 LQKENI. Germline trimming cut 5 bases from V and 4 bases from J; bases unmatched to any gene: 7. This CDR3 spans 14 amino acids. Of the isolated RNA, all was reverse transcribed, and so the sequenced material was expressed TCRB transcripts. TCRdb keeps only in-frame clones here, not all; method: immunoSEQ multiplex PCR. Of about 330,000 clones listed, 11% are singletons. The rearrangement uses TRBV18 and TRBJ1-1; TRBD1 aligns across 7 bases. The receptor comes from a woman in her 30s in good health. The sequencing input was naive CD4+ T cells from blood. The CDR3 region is CASSTQQGGTEAFF. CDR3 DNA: TGTGCCAGCTCAACCCAGCAGGGGGGCACTGAAGCTTTCTTT.